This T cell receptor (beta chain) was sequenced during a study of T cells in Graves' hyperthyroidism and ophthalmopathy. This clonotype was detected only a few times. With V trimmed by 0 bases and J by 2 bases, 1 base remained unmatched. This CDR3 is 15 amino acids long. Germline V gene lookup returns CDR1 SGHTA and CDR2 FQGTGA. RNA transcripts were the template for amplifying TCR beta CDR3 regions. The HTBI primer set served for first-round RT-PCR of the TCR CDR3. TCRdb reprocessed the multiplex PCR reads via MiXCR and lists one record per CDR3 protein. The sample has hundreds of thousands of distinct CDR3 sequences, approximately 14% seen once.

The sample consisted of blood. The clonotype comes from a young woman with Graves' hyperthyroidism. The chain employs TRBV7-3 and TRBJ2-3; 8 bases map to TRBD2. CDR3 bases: TGTGCCAGCAGCTTAACTAGCGGGATCACAGATACGCAGTATTTT. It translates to CASSLTSGITDTQYF.